The present T cell receptor (beta chain) was sequenced within a study of cytomegalovirus exposure and HLA in healthy donors. Study information: A prior study identified 117 million unique TCR beta sequences from about 179 million T cells. Genotyping showed 81% of roughly 400 donors falling in the Caucasian-associated ancestry cluster. Whole-study results and caveats: Later analysis identified several of the most significant clusters that appeared linked to common viral pathogens. The presence/absence work took it that sequencing depth was about the same across donors.

The CDR3 sequence is 15 residues long. The V segment lost 10 bases and the J segment 5 bases; nucleotides outside the gene matches: 13. Germline lookup yields CDR1 LNHDA and CDR2 SQIVND (reference sequence). Comment on this clone: The antigen remains undetermined.

60 Vbeta and 13 Jbeta primers were used in PCR. Sequencing used immunoSEQ multiplex PCR; TCRdb keeps in-frame clones, though not all of them. The table shows some 200,000 clones, with approximately 84% occurring only once. The chain joins TRBV19 to TRBJ2-3; 9 bases agree with TRBD1. The TCR was taken from a woman aged 50 to 60 in good health and CMV-seropositive. The material sequenced was PBMCs. The CDR3 DNA follows: TGTGCCACCGCCCCGGGGGGACAGGGCCGAGATACGCAGTATTTT. It codes for CATAPGGQGRDTQYF.